The 5 T cell receptor beta chains in this list originate from one sample, sequenced in a study of Graves' ophthalmopathy and Graves' hyperthyroidism. TCR beta CDR3 amplification used RNA transcripts. The workflow started with a first-round RT-PCR run with HTBI primers and then moved on to a second-round multiplex PCR. Using its own MiXCR run on the multiplex PCR reads, TCRdb lists one record per CDR3 protein. The table records fewer than 650,000 distinct CDR3 sequences, about 24% of them present only once. The specimen was peripheral blood. The receptors were sampled from a woman younger than 30 with stable Graves' hyperthyroidism. Some clones in this sample may be carry-over from other donors' samples.

The chain uses TRBV6-5 and TRBJ2-4; a weak D match, TRBD2 (7 bases). CDR1 is MNHEY, CDR2 SVGAGI, per germline. There are 18 residues in the CDR3. With 2 bases removed from V and 1 base from J, the gap between germline ends came to 18 bases. CDR3 nucleotide sequence: TGTGCCAGCAGTTACAGGTCGAGTGCGGGGGCGGCCAAAAACATTCAGTACTTC. Translated: CASSYRSSAGAAKNIQYF.

The J gene is TRBJ1-2, the V gene TRBV2, with D uncertain. The CDR3 has 13 amino acids. V was shortened by 4 bases and J by 2 bases, with 8 bases between the two germline ends. In germline, CDR1 is SNHLY, CDR2 FYNNEI. This CDR3 reads CASSVTQNYGYTF. DNA for the CDR3: TGTGCCAGCAGTGTAACGCAGAACTATGGCTACACCTTC.

The chain couples TRBV7-2 to TRBJ2-5; D may be TRBD1 (6 bases). CDR1 and CDR2 from the germline V gene are SGHTA and FQGNSA. The V end was cut by 2 bases, the J end by 5 bases, with 12 bases between. The CDR3 is 14 residues long. The chain's CDR3 is CASSLSGGLETQYF. The DNA for the CDR3 is TGTGCCAGCAGCTTATCTGGGGGCTTGGAGACCCAGTACTTC.

This clonotype has a single count. The rearrangement uses TRBV7-6 and TRBJ1-5, with D possibly TRBD1 on 6 matching bases. Germline assignment: CDR1 SGHVS and CDR2 FNYEAQ. The CDR3 sequence is 16 residues long. V lost 1 base to trimming and J lost 0 bases, with 10 bases between them. The CDR3 DNA reads TGTGCCAGCAGCTTAGGCGGCAGGGGTAGCAATCAGCCCCAGCATTTT. This codes for CASSLGGRGSNQPQHF.

This clonotype was recorded at least ten times. CDR3 coding DNA: TGTGCCAGCAAGGAGACATTGAATAGCAATCAGCCCCAGCATTTT. Translation: CASKETLNSNQPQHF. The chain carries TRBV28 and TRBJ1-5, with D unresolved. The CDR3 length is 15 residues. Trimming removed 7 bases from V and 0 bases from J, with 13 bases in between. Germline loops: CDR1 MDHEN, CDR2 SYDVKM.